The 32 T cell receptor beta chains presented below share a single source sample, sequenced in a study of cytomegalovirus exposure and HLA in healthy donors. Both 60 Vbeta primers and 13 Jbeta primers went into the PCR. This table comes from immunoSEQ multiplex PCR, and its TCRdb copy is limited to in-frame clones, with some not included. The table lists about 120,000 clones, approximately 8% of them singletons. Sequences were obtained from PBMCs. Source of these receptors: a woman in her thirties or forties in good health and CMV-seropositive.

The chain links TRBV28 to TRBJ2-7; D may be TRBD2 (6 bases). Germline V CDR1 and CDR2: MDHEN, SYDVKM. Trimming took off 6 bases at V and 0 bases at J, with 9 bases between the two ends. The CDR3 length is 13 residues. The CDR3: CASREGASYEQYF. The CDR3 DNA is TGTGCCAGCAGGGAGGGAGCCTCCTACGAGCAGTACTTC.

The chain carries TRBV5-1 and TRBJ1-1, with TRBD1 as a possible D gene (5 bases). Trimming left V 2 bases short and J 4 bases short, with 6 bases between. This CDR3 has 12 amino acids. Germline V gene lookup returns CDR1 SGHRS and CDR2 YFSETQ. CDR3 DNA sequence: TGCGCCAGCAGCTTCGGGGGCACTGAAGCTTTCTTT. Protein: CASSFGGTEAFF.

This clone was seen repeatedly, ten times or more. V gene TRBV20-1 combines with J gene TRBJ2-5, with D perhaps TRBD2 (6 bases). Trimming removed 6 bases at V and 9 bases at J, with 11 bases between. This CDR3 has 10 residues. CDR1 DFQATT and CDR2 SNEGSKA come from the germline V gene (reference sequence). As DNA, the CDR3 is TGCAGTGCCCTGAGGGAGGCCCAGTACTTC. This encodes CSALREAQYF.

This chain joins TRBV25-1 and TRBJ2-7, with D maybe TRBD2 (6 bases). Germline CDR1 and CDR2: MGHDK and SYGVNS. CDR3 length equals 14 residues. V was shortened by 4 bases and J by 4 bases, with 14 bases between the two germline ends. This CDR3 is CASSVLMEGYEQYF. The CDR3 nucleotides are TGTGCCAGCAGTGTGTTGATGGAGGGTTACGAGCAGTACTTC.

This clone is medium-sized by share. CDR3 amino acids: CASSVQGTGPYEQYF. CDR3 in DNA: TGTGCCAGTAGTGTTCAGGGGACAGGTCCCTACGAGCAGTACTTC. This chain joins TRBV19 and TRBJ2-7; 8 nucleotides align to TRBD1. The V and J ends lost 5 bases and 2 bases, in that order; junction bases with no gene match: 8. Germline loops: CDR1 LNHDA, CDR2 SQIVND (reference sequence). The CDR3 covers 15 residues.

The CDR3 reads CASSDRTGSGEQYF. Written as DNA, the CDR3 is TGTGCCAGCAGTGATAGGACAGGGAGCGGCGAGCAGTACTTC. The chain uses TRBV2 and TRBJ2-7; TRBD1 aligns across 8 bases. Trimming removed 3 bases from V and 6 bases from J; junction bases left unmatched: 7. The CDR3 totals 14 residues. Germline lookup yields CDR1 SNHLY and CDR2 FYNNEI.

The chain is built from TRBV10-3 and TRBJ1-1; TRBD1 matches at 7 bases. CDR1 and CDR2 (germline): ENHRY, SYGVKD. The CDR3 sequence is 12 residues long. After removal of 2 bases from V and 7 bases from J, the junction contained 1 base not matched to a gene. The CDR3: CAISEGTVEAFF. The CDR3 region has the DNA TGTGCCATCAGTGAGGGGACAGTTGAAGCTTTCTTT.

The CDR3 DNA follows: TGTGCCACCACAGGGGGCGCGTATGGCTACACCTTC. This translates into CATTGGAYGYTF. This chain joins TRBV6-1 and TRBJ1-2, with TRBD1 matching over 9 bases. The V and J ends lost 10 bases and 5 bases, in that order; junction bases with no gene match: 5. Per germline, CDR1 MNHNS and CDR2 SASEGT. The CDR3 length is 12 residues.

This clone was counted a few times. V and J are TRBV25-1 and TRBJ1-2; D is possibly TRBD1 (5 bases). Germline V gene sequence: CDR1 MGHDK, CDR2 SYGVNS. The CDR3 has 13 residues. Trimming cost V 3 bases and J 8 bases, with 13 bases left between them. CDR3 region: CASSEGGVDGYTF. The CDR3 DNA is TGTGCCAGCAGTGAGGGGGGAGTGGACGGCTACACCTTC.

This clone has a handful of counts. CDR3 in DNA: TGTGCCAGCAGTTCGGACAGCTTCATCTATGGCTACACCTTC. Its translation is CASSSDSFIYGYTF. The chain has TRBV6-5 and TRBJ1-2; D perhaps matches TRBD1 (6 bases). The germline CDR1 and CDR2 sequences are MNHEY and SVGAGI. V lost 4 bases and J lost 4, with 13 bases in between. CDR3 length: 14 amino acids.

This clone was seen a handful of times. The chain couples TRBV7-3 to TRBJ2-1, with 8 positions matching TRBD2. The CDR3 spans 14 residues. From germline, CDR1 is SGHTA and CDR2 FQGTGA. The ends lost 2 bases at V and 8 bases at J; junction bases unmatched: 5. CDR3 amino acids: CASSLAGGRDEQFF. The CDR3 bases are TGTGCCAGCAGCTTAGCGGGGGGCAGGGATGAGCAGTTCTTC.

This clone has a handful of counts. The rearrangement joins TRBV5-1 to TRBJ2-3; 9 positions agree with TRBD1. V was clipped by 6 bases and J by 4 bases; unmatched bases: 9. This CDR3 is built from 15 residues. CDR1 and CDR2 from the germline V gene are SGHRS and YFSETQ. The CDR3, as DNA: TGCGCCAGCACAGAAGGACAGGGGTACGCAGATACGCAGTATTTT. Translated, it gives CASTEGQGYADTQYF.

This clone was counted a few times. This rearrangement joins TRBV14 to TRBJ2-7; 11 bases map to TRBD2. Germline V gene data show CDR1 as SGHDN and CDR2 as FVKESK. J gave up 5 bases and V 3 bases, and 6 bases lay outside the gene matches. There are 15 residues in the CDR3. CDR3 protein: CASSHFSGGGNEQYF. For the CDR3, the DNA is TGTGCCAGCAGCCACTTTAGCGGGGGGGGAAACGAGCAGTACTTC.

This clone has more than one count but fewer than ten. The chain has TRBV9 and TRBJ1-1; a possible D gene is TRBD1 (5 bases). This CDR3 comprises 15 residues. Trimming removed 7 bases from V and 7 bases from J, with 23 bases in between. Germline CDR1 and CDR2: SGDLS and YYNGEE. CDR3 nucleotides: TGTGCCAGCGCTCAGGCGGTCAAGGGGACTGTTGAAGCTTTCTTT. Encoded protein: CASAQAVKGTVEAFF.

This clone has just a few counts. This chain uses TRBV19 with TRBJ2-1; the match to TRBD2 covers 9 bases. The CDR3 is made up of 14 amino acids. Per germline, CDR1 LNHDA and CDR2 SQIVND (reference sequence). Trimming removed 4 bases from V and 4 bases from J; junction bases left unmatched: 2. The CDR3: CASSRLADYNEQFF. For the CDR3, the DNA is TGTGCCAGTAGTAGACTAGCGGATTACAATGAGCAGTTCTTC.

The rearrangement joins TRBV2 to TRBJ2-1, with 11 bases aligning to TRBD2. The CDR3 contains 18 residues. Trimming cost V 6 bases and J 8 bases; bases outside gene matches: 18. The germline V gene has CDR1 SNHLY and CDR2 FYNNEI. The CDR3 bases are TGTGCCAGCAGCGGGCCTGCCAAAGTAGCGGGGGGGTGGGATGAGCAGTTCTTC. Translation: CASSGPAKVAGGWDEQFF.

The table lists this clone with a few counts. CDR3 protein: CATSRGTLWEKLFF. The CDR3 DNA follows: TGTGCCACCAGCAGGGGCACCCTTTGGGAAAAACTGTTTTTT. The chain has TRBV15 and TRBJ1-4; D is undetermined. Trimming pared 3 bases from V and 8 bases from J, leaving 13 bases between. Germline V gene sequence: CDR1 LNHNV, CDR2 YYDKDF (reference sequence). This CDR3 has 14 residues.

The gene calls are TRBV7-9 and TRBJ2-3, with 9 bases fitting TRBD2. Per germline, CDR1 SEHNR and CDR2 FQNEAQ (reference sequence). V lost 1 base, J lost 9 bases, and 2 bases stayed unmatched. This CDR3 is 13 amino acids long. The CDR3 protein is CASSLETSGTQYF. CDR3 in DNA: TGTGCCAGCAGCTTAGAAACTAGCGGGACGCAGTATTTT.

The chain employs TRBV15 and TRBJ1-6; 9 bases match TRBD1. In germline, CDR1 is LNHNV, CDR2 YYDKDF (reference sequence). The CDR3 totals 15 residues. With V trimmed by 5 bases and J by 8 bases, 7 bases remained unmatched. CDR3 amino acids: CATSRPTGGHSPLHF. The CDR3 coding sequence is TGTGCCACCAGCCGACCGACAGGGGGACATTCACCCCTCCACTTT.

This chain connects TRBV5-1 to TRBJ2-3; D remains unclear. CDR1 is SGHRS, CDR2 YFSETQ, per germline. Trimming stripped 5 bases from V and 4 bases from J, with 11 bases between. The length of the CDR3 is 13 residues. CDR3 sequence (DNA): TGCGCCAGCAGTTTGTTGGGCGCAGATACGCAGTATTTT. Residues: CASSLLGADTQYF.

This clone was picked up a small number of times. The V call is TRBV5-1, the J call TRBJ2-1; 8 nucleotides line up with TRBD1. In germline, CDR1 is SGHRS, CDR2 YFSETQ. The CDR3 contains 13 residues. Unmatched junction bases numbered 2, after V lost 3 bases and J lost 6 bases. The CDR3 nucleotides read TGCGCCAGCAGCTGGGACAGGAGCAATGAGCAGTTCTTC. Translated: CASSWDRSNEQFF.

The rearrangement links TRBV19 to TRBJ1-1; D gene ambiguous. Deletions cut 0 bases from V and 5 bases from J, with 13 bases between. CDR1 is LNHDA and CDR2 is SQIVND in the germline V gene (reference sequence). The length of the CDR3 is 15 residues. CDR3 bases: TGTGCCAGTAGTATAGAACCTTACGGGAGGACTGAAGCTTTCTTT. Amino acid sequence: CASSIEPYGRTEAFF.

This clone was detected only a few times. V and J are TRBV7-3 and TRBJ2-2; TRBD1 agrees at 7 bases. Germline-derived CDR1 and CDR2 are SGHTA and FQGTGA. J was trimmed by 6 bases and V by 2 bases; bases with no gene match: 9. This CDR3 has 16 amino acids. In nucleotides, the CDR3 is TGTGCCAGCAGCTTAGTACAGACAGGGAGTGCCGGGGAGCTGTTTTTT. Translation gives CASSLVQTGSAGELFF.

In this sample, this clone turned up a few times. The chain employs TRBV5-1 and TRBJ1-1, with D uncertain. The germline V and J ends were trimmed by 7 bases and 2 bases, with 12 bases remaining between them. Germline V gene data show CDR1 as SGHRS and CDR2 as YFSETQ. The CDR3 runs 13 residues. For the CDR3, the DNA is TGCGCCAGCGGGCTCCAAGTAAACACTGAAGCTTTCTTT. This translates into CASGLQVNTEAFF.

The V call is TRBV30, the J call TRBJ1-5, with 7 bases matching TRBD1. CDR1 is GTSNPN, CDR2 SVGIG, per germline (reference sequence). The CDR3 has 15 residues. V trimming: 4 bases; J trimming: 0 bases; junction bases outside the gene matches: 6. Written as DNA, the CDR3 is TGTGCCTGGAATACAGGGGATAGTAGCAATCAGCCCCAGCATTTT. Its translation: CAWNTGDSSNQPQHF.

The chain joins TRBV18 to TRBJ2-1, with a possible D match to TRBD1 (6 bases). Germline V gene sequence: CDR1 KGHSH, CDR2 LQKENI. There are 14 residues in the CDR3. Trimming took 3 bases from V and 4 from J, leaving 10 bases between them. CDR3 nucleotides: TGTGCCAGCTCACCCCGGGACAAATACAATGAGCAGTTCTTC. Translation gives CASSPRDKYNEQFF. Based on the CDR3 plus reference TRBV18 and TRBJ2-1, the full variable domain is NAGVMQNPRHLVRRRGQEARLRCSPMKGHSHVYWYRQLPEEGLKFMVYLQKENIIDESGMPKERFSAEFPKEGPSILRIQQVVRGDSAAYFCASSPRDKYNEQFFGPGTRLTVL.

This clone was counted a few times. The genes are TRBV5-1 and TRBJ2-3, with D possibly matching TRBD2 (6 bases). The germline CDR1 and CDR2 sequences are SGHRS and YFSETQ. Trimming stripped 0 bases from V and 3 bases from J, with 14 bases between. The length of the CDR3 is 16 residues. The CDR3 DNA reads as TGCGCCAGCAGCTTGGAATCCGGGGGAGTAACAGATACGCAGTATTTT. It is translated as CASSLESGGVTDTQYF.

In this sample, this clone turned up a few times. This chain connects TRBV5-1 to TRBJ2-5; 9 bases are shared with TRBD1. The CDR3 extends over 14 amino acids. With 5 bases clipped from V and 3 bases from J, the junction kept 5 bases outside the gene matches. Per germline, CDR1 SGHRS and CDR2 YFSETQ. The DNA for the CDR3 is TGCGCCAGCAGAGTGGGACAGGGAGAAGAGACCCAGTACTTC. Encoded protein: CASRVGQGEETQYF.

DNA of the CDR3: TGTGCTAGTGGTTTGTCCCGACTAGCGGCCACAGATACGCAGTATTTT. This translates into CASGLSRLAATDTQYF. The chain uses TRBV12-5 and TRBJ2-3; TRBD2 matches 9 bases. The CDR3 sequence is 16 residues long. V lost 2 bases, J lost 2 bases, and 5 bases stayed unmatched. Germline CDR1 reads LGHNT; CDR2 reads FRNRAP.

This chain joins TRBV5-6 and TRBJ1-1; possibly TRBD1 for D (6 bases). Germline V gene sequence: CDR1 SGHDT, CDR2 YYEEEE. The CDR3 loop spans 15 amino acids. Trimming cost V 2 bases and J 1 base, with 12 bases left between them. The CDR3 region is CASSFRGSGNTEAFF. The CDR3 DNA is TGTGCCAGCAGCTTCAGGGGTTCTGGGAACACTGAAGCTTTCTTT.

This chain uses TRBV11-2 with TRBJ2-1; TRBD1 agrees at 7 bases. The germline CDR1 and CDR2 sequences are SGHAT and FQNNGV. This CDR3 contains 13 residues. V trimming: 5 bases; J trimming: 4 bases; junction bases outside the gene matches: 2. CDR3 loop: CASSRDSYNEQFF. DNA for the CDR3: TGTGCCAGCAGCCGGGACAGTTACAATGAGCAGTTCTTC.

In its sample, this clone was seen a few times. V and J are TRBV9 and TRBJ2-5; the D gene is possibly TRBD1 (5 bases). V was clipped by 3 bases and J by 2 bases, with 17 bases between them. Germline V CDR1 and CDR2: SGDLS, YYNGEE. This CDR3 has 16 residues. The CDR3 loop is CASSAGPRQSQETQYF. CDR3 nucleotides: TGTGCCAGCAGCGCCGGACCCCGACAGAGTCAAGAGACCCAGTACTTC.